This record concerns one T cell receptor beta chain sequence. Antigen unknown. Treatment defined: roughly ten-day PBMC culture with coronavirus spike peptide pools or control peptides (ViraFEST assay). The sample originates from a study of vaccination and CD4 T cells after COVID-19. Study-level information: Post-COVID samples were collected a median 101 days following diagnosis, spanning 35 to 161.

V dropped 5 bases and J dropped 15 bases, with 17 bases sitting between them. CDR1 and CDR2 from the germline V gene are LNHDA and SQIVND (reference sequence). The CDR3 has 12 residues. Oncomine TCR Beta short-read sequencing was applied to DNA from cultured CD4+ T cells. One entry per CDR3 protein results from TCRdb running MiXCR on the PCR reads. Of about 16,000 distinct CDR3 sequences in the sample, about 59% were seen once. The chain joins TRBV19 to TRBJ2-1, with D tentatively TRBD2 (5 bases). The receptor was derived from a human donor who had recovered from COVID-19. The sample consisted of CD4+ T cells from blood, cultured in vitro, taken before SARS-CoV-2 vaccination. The CDR3 region is CASSDRELRRFF. The DNA of the CDR3 is TGTGCCAGTAGTGACCGGGAACTGAGGAGGTTCTTC.